The present TCR beta chain was sequenced within a study of blood T cells in healthy people across ages (dated by TCRdb to between 2015 and 2016). Concerning the study at large: In model experiments, template switching captured roughly one uniquely barcoded TCR beta cDNA molecule for every two T cells. To track age-related changes in TCR beta repertoire diversity, the study relied on deep sequencing normalized with unique cDNA molecular identifiers. The donors were split into four age groups: young (average 16 years), middle-aged (roughly 39), aged (more than 55) and long-lived (more than 80). For two donors (one aged 18 to 30 and one aged 80 or older), the study analyzed two additional independent replicas of 1 million unique cDNA reads from the same blood draw. On the study overall, not on this receptor specifically: Conclusive comparison of naive and antigen-experienced compartments was prevented by the profiling of bulk unsorted PBMCs. Observed TCR beta diversity per million T cells fell roughly linearly with age, and a significant reduction was already apparent by age about 36. Estimates of total diversity based on one million sequenced T cells were considered lower bounds and underestimates. Compared with the aged group, the long-lived group had more naive CD4+ T cells, fewer expanded clones and increased TCR diversity, a pattern suggesting age selection. Because donor CMV infection status was unknown, age-related changes in expanded clonotypes were potentially confounded. Observed TCR beta diversity correlated strongly with the percentage of naive T cells measured by flow cytometry.

Donors were 30 to 45 systemically healthy Caucasian individuals from Russia aged 6 to 90 years. Each donor gave roughly 11 milliliters of peripheral blood, drawn into EDTA-treated Vacutainer tubes. Ficoll-Paque density-gradient centrifugation was used to isolate PBMCs, with at least 7 million obtained per sample. Trizol reagent was used to extract total RNA from PBMCs, with at least 5.5 micrograms per sample. For every donor, flow cytometry on a PBMC aliquot measured the percentage of naive CD45RAhigh/CD27high T cells. This clonotype showed up just a few times. There is no known antigen for this receptor. Per-base qualities were not stored, and no clone one base away is much larger. Its CDR3 holds 13 amino acids, cysteine through phenylalanine. Only CDR3 DNA remains: 39 bases, in frame from the first base. CDR1 SEHNR and CDR2 FQNEAQ were looked up in the germline V gene (reference sequence). Receptor amplification or capture employed 5' RACE. The sequencer listed for this sample is Illumina HiSeq 2500. A second PCR of about 6 to 12 cycles was performed with a sample-barcoded 5' primer and a J-beta primer mix. A unique molecular identifier was introduced onto each TCR beta cDNA molecule by a template-switch 5' adaptor carrying 12 random nucleotides. At least 2.5 million CDR3-containing paired-end reads were obtained from each sample. All of the RNA was converted into first-strand cDNA using the Mint cDNA synthesis kit, with a TRBC-specific oligonucleotide serving as the primer. After uracil-DNA glycosylase treatment, a first 18-cycle PCR used universal primers M1SS and BC2_uni_R on all cDNA. The study's processing was this. For normalization, 1 million high-quality reads were randomly selected from each sample, with every read carrying a distinct molecular identifier. Instead of being binned into consensus sequences, reads with shared molecular identifiers were discarded. MiTCR, with a Q25 quality threshold and the strictest error-elimination algorithm, was used for CDR3 identification, clonotype clustering and error correction. Lower-bound total TCR beta diversity was estimated with a nonparametric unseen species model using Euler transformation. The raw public data were reprocessed by TCRdb itself: fastp quality trimming at Q25, MiXCR clonotype calling, in-frame beta chains only. For every CDR3 protein sequence, its rows merge into one entry that carries the most common genes and DNA. The V and J calls reflect TCRdb's pipeline rather than the authors' work. The sample contains some 560,000 distinct CDR3 sequences, about 27% of them found a single time. The ten largest clonotypes hold about 3.3% of the sample.

These data were also filed under a second study, of T cells of mothers and their children. The other study reports the following: Donors were nine systemically healthy Caucasian individuals: three mothers and their six children. cDNA synthesis used all of the extracted RNA, with roughly 1.6 ug of RNA in each 15 ul reaction. In the second PCR, sample barcodes and 2-4 random nucleotides were introduced via the M1S primer. Over 8.5 million TCR beta CDR3 reads were obtained for each mother, and 3 million to 3.5 million reads were obtained for each child. In both related and unrelated pairs, thymic selection shapes the output of TCR recombination in a similar way, with inherited differences having only a minor effect. Normalized repertoire overlap in related mother-child pairs was always slightly higher than in unrelated mother-child pairs, but the difference was never significant. No persistent microchimeric T cell clones were detected, at a sensitivity of roughly 99 clones per million clonotypes. To look for features that set related mother-child pairs apart from unrelated individuals, the researchers ran deep NGS to compare the TCR beta repertoires of mothers and children. Mothers averaged approximately 40 +/- 4 years of age and children averaged roughly 10 +/- 4 years. After adapters were ligated using NEBNext reagents, the libraries underwent 100+100 nt paired-end sequencing on an Illumina HiSeq 2000. To avoid cross-contamination, the mother libraries and the child libraries were prepared a month apart and sequenced in separate runs. Each donor had between roughly 500,000 and 2,100,000 distinct TCR beta clonotypes identified. Naive TCR beta clonotypes were estimated from low-frequency clonotypes matched to each donor's FACS-determined naive share, without sorting.

The rearranged chain carries TRBV7-9 and TRBJ1-2; a weak D assignment points to TRBD1 (5 bases agree). The material sequenced was blood. The origin of this receptor is a boy aged 2 to 10 in good health. For the CDR3, the sequence is CALGAGANYGYTF. DNA sequence: TGTGCGCTTGGGGCAGGAGCTAACTATGGCTACACCTTC.